Listed below are T cell receptor beta chains from one sample, sequenced in a study of Graves' ophthalmopathy and Graves' hyperthyroidism. Each CDR3 protein is one row after TCRdb ran MiXCR on the multiplex PCR reads. The table has around 520,000 distinct CDR3 sequences, under 45% seen once. The sequencing sample was made of peripheral blood or thyroid tissue (not recorded which). These receptor sequences come from an adult man with Graves' hyperthyroidism. CDR3s include the opening cysteine and the closing phenylalanine or tryptophan. A D gene is named only where the DNA matches it firmly. Clone sizes are given selectively: once, few, many, or a class where the clone is expanded.

v_call,clone_size,j_call,d_call,cdr3_nt,cdr3_aa
TRBV7-6,few,TRBJ2-7,TRBD1,TGTGCCAGCAGCTACGGCCGGGACAGGGGAACCTACGAGCAGTACTTC,CASSYGRDRGTYEQYF
TRBV5-4,-,TRBJ2-2,TRBD1,TGTGCCAGCAGTTCCGGACAGGACACCGGGGAGCTGTTTTTT,CASSSGQDTGELFF
TRBV7-9,few,TRBJ1-4,-,TGTGCCAGCAGTCGGGCGGGATATAATGAAAAACTGTTTTTT,CASSRAGYNEKLFF
TRBV19,many,TRBJ2-7,TRBD1,TGTGCCAGTAGTATTTGGGACAGGGGACTTCACGAGCAGTACTTC,CASSIWDRGLHEQYF
TRBV6-1,-,TRBJ2-7,-,TGTGCCAGCAGTGTTCTAGGGGACGAGCAGTACTTC,CASSVLGDEQYF
TRBV7-8,many,TRBJ1-2,-,TGTGCCAGCAGCCTACCAGGAAGATCCCATGGCTACACCTTC,CASSLPGRSHGYTF
TRBV24-1,many,TRBJ1-2,TRBD1,TGTGCCACCAGTGACCCCCGACAGGGTTATGGCTACACCTTC,CATSDPRQGYGYTF
TRBV29-1,many,TRBJ1-1,TRBD1,TGCAGCGTTGAAGTGTTGACAGGGAGGAACACTGAAGCTTTCTTT,CSVEVLTGRNTEAFF
TRBV29-1,many,TRBJ2-2,TRBD2,TGCAGCGCGGGCCTATATAGCGGGATCGCGAACACCGGGGAGCTGTTTTTT,CSAGLYSGIANTGELFF
TRBV7-2,-,TRBJ2-2,TRBD2,TGCGCCAGCGGGATGCGGAGGGTCACCGGGGAGCTGTTTTTT,CASGMRRVTGELFF
TRBV7-6,-,TRBJ2-7,TRBD2,TGTGCCAGCAGCTTAGCCTCCGGGACTAGCGGGGGGGCCTACGAGCAGTACTTC,CASSLASGTSGGAYEQYF
TRBV29-1,-,TRBJ1-1,-,TGCAGCGGGACCTACAGGGACGAAGCTTTCTTT,CSGTYRDEAFF
TRBV11-2,-,TRBJ2-3,TRBD2,TGTGCCAGCAGTGAGGATTTAGCGGGGGGACGCACAGATACGCAGTATTTT,CASSEDLAGGRTDTQYF
TRBV29-1,-,TRBJ1-1,-,TGCAGTGCGTGGGGGGGTATGAACACTGAAGCTTTCTTT,CSAWGGMNTEAFF
TRBV6-1,many,TRBJ1-2,TRBD1,TGTGCCAGCAGGGAGACAGGGGGCAACTATGGCTACACCTTC,CASRETGGNYGYTF
TRBV7-9,-,TRBJ2-7,-,TGTGCCAGCAGCCGCGAGTCCTATCCCCCTAACTTC,CASSRESYPPNF
TRBV2,many,TRBJ1-6,-,TGTGCCAGCAGTGTCGACAGGCCGGGAGATTCACCCCTCCACTTT,CASSVDRPGDSPLHF
TRBV25-1,many,TRBJ2-7,-,TGTGCCAGCAGTGAACCGACTAGTACCGAGCAGTACTTC,CASSEPTSTEQYF
TRBV15,-,TRBJ2-5,TRBD1,TGTGCCACCAGCAGGGATAGACAGGGGGAGACCCAGTACTTC,CATSRDRQGETQYF
TRBV29-1,-,TRBJ2-3,-,TGCAGCGTTGAAGAAAGGATTAGTAGAGCGGGTATAGCCCTATCCACAGATACGCAGTATTTT,CSVEERISRAGIALSTDTQYF
TRBV2,-,TRBJ2-7,TRBD1,TGTGCCAGCAGAACCTCCCGGGACAGGGGGGACTACGAGCAGTACTTC,CASRTSRDRGDYEQYF
TRBV30,-,TRBJ2-2,TRBD2,TGTGCCTGGAGTGCCCTAGCGGGAGGAGTCGGGGAGCTGTTTTTT,CAWSALAGGVGELFF
TRBV7-9,-,TRBJ1-1,-,TGTGCCAGCAGCCAGCCAGGGGCTCGGGAAGCTTTCTTT,CASSQPGAREAFF
TRBV6-6,many,TRBJ1-1,-,TGTGCCAGCAGTGAAGGTGGAGGACTTTGGGCTTTCTTT,CASSEGGGLWAFF
TRBV9,few,TRBJ1-5,TRBD1,TGTGCCAGCAGCGTAGGAGCCGGGACAGCAGATCAGCCCCAGCATTTT,CASSVGAGTADQPQHF
TRBV27,-,TRBJ1-2,TRBD1,TGTGCCAGCAGTTTCTTAGGGGGCTATGGGGGCTACACCTTC,CASSFLGGYGGYTF
TRBV6-1,few,TRBJ2-7,TRBD1,TGTGCCAGCACCCCCGGGACAGGGGAGCAGTACTTC,CASTPGTGEQYF
TRBV20-1,-,TRBJ2-3,-,TGCAGTGCGAGCGTAGGGCTGAGCACAGATACGCAGTATTTT,CSASVGLSTDTQYF
TRBV24-1,many,TRBJ1-4,TRBD1,TGTGCCACCAGTGATACCACCGCAGGGGGTTATGGTGAAAAACTGTTTTTT,CATSDTTAGGYGEKLFF
TRBV12-3/TRBV12-4,few,TRBJ1-6,TRBD1,TGTGCCAGCAGCCAGGGGACAGCTTATAATTCACCCCTCCACTTT,CASSQGTAYNSPLHF
TRBV7-8,-,TRBJ1-1,-,TGTGCCAGCAGCAACCGGGACGGAGGCGATATGAACACTGAAGCTTTCTTT,CASSNRDGGDMNTEAFF
TRBV9,many,TRBJ2-2,TRBD1,TGTGCCAGCAGCGGACAGGGGGCGAGGGGTGCCACGAACACCGGGGAGCTGTTTTTT,CASSGQGARGATNTGELFF
TRBV29-1,once,TRBJ2-5,TRBD2,TGCAGCGTTGTTTCGGGACAGGGGACTAGCGGGAAAGGGTCACTGGAGACCCAGTACTTC,CSVVSGQGTSGKGSLETQYF
TRBV20-1,-,TRBJ1-1,-,TGCAGTGCGGATTGGGGAGAAACCACTGAAGCTTTCTTT,CSADWGETTEAFF
TRBV29-1,-,TRBJ2-3,-,TGCAGCGTTGATCTCTCACTCACAGATACGCAGTATTTT,CSVDLSLTDTQYF
TRBV15,many,TRBJ1-3,-,TGTGCCACCAGCATTTCGGGGTTCTCTGGAAACACCATATATTTT,CATSISGFSGNTIYF
TRBV19,many,TRBJ1-1,-,TGTGCCAGTAGTCCACTTCAAGGGGCCACTGAAGCTTTCTTT,CASSPLQGATEAFF
TRBV5-1,-,TRBJ1-1,-,TGCGCCAGCAGCCTCCGGGAAGTTCTTACTGAAGCTTTCTTT,CASSLREVLTEAFF
TRBV29-1,many,TRBJ2-5,-,TGCAGCGTAGCTAGACAAACGCAAGAGACCCAGTACTTC,CSVARQTQETQYF
TRBV24-1,few,TRBJ2-1,-,TGTGCCACCAGTGAAACACAGGGAATGGGGAGAGGGTCCTACAATGAGCAGTTCTTC,CATSETQGMGRGSYNEQFF
TRBV19,many,TRBJ1-1,-,TGTGCCAGTAGCAGGGCGCCGAACACTGAAGCTTTCTTT,CASSRAPNTEAFF
TRBV5-1,many,TRBJ1-2,-,TGCGCCAGCAGCTTGGACGGGGTCTACACCTTC,CASSLDGVYTF
TRBV2,many,TRBJ1-5,-,TGTGCCAGCAGGGCCGGGACAATCTTTCAGCCCCAGCATTTT,CASRAGTIFQPQHF
TRBV20-1,once,TRBJ2-3,TRBD1,TGCAGTGCGCGACAGGGACAGGGGACGGATACGCAGTATTTT,CSARQGQGTDTQYF
TRBV7-2,-,TRBJ2-1,-,TGTGCCAGCAGCTTGGGTTTTTGGGGCGACTACAATGAGCAGTTCTTC,CASSLGFWGDYNEQFF
TRBV10-3,-,TRBJ1-1,TRBD1,TGTGCCATCAGTGAGACCGGACAGGGGGCAGAAGCTTTCTTT,CAISETGQGAEAFF
TRBV2,-,TRBJ2-1,TRBD1,TGTGCCAGCAGTCCACCGGGACAGGGGGCTGATGAGCAGTTCTTC,CASSPPGQGADEQFF
TRBV24-1,few,TRBJ2-7,-,TGTGCCACCAGTGATTCTCGACAAGACTACGAGCAGTACTTC,CATSDSRQDYEQYF
TRBV29-1,-,TRBJ2-3,-,TGCAGCGTTGAAGGGACCAGCACAGATACGCAGTATTTT,CSVEGTSTDTQYF
TRBV12-3/TRBV12-4,few,TRBJ2-5,TRBD2,TGTGCCAGCAGTTTTCGGCTAGCGGGAGTTAAGGCGGACCAAGAGACCCAGTACTTC,CASSFRLAGVKADQETQYF
TRBV7-2,-,TRBJ2-1,TRBD2,TGTGCCAGCAGCTCCGGACTAGCGGGGGGGGGTGAGCAGTTCTTC,CASSSGLAGGGEQFF
TRBV18,many,TRBJ2-7,-,TGTGCCAGCTCACCGTCCAGGGGTCTCGACGAGCAGTACTTC,CASSPSRGLDEQYF
TRBV7-2,-,TRBJ2-7,TRBD2,TGTGCCAGCAGCTTCTATGGTCGAGCGGGGGGGTTCTCCTACGAGCAGTACTTC,CASSFYGRAGGFSYEQYF
TRBV2,-,TRBJ1-2,-,TGTGCCAGCAGTGAGTTAGGGGGTGTAGATGGCTACACCTTC,CASSELGGVDGYTF
TRBV2,few,TRBJ1-2,-,TGTGCCAGCAGTTTCGACAGGCAGGGCTATGGCTACACCTTC,CASSFDRQGYGYTF
TRBV7-2,-,TRBJ2-7,-,TGTGCCAGCAGCTTATACGGGGACGAGCAGTACTTC,CASSLYGDEQYF
TRBV20-1,-,TRBJ2-7,TRBD2,TGCAGTGCTAGACGGACTAGCGGGTACGAGCAGTACTTC,CSARRTSGYEQYF
TRBV6-5,-,TRBJ1-2,TRBD1,TGTGCCAGCAGTTACTCCCGAGACAGGGCCTATGGCTACACCTTC,CASSYSRDRAYGYTF
TRBV7-3,many,TRBJ1-6,TRBD1,TGTGCCAGCAGCTTAGGGACAGGGAAAAATTCACCCCTCCACTTT,CASSLGTGKNSPLHF